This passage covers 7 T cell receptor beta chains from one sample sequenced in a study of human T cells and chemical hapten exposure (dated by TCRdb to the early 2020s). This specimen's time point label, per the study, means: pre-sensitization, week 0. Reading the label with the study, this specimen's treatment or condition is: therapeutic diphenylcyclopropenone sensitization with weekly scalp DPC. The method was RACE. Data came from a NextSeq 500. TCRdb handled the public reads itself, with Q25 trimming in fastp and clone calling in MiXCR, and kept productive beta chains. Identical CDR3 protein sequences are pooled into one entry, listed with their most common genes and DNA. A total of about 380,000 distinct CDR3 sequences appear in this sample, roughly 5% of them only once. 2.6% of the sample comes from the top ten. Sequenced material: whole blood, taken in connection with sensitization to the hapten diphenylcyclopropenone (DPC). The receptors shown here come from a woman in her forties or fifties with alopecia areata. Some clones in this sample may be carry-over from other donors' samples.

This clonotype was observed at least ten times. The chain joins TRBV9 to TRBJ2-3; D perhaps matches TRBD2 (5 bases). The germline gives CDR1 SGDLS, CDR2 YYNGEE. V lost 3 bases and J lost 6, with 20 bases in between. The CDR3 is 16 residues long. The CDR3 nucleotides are TGTGCCAGCAGCGCGGAATCGAGGCGGAGGTGGGATACGCAGTATTTT. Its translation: CASSAESRRRWDTQYF.

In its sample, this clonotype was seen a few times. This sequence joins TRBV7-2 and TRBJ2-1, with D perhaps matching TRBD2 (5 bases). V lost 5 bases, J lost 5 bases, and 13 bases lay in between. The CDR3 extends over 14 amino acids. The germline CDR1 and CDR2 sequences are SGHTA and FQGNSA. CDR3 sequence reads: CASSLSRRDNEQFF. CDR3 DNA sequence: TGTGCCAGCAGCCTGTCTAGGCGGGACAATGAGCAGTTCTTC.

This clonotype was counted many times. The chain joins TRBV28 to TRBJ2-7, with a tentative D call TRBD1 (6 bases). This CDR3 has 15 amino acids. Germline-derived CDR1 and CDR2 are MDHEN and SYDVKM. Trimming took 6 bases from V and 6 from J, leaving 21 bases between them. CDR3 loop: CASSSRLPGTSEQYF. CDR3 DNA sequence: TGTGCCAGCAGCTCCAGACTTCCCGGGACATCCGAGCAGTACTTC.

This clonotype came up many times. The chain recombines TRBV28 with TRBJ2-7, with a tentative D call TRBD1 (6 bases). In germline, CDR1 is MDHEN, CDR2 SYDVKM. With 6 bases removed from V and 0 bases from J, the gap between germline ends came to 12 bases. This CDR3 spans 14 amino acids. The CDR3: CASRGAGDSYEQYF. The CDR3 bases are TGTGCCAGCAGGGGGGCCGGTGACTCCTACGAGCAGTACTTC.

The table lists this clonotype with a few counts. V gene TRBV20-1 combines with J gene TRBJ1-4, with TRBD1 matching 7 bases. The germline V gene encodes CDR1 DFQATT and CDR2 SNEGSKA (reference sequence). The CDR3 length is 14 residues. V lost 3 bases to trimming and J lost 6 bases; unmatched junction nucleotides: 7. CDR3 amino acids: CSASPGQAYEKLFF. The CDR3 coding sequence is TGCAGTGCTAGTCCTGGACAGGCTTATGAAAAACTGTTTTTT.

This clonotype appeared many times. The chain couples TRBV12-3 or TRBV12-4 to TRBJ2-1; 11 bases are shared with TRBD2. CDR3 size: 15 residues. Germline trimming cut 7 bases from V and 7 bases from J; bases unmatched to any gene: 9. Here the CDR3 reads CASNYGLAGGNEQFF. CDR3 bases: TGTGCCAGCAACTACGGGCTAGCGGGGGGTAATGAGCAGTTCTTC.

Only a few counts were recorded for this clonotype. CDR3 coding DNA: TGTGCCAGCAGTGAAGACAGCTGGCCTTCGGGAAACACCATATATTTT. It yields the protein CASSEDSWPSGNTIYF. The chain recombines TRBV2 with TRBJ1-3; D is unresolved. Looked up from germline, CDR1 is SNHLY and CDR2 is FYNNEI. This CDR3 comprises 16 residues. With 1 base removed from V and 4 bases from J, the gap between germline ends came to 14 bases.